This T cell receptor beta chain appears in the sequencing data of a study of control samples from healthy donors and cancer patients. Trimming pared 0 bases from V and 0 bases from J, leaving 12 bases between. Per the germline V gene, CDR1 is LGHNT and CDR2 is FRNRAP. The CDR3 totals 18 residues. Sequencing used immunoSEQ multiplex PCR; TCRdb keeps in-frame clones, though not all of them. The sample has approximately 100,000 clones, about nine tenths seen once. Sample: blood. The receptor was derived from a human donor in good health. The donor label of this sample is uncertain. V usage is TRBV12-5 and J usage is TRBJ2-6, with D possibly matching TRBD2 (6 bases). CDR3 DNA: TGTGCTAGTGGTTTGGTACGGCGGGAAAGCTCTGGGGCCAACGTCCTGACTTTC. Translation: CASGLVRRESSGANVLTF.